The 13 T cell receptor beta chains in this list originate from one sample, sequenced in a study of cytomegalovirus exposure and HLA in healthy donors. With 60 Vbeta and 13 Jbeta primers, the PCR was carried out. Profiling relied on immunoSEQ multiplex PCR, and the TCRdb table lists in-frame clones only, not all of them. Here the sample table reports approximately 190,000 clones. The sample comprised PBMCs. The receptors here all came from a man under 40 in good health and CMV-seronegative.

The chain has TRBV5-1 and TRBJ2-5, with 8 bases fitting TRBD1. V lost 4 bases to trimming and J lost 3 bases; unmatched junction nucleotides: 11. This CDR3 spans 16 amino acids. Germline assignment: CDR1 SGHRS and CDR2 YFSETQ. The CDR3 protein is CASSGPRTGPEETQYF. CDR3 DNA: TGCGCCAGCAGCGGTCCTAGGACAGGGCCGGAAGAGACCCAGTACTTC.

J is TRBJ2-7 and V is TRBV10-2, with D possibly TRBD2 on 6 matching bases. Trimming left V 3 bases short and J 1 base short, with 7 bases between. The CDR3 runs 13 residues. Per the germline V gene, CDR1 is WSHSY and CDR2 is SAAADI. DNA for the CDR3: TGCGCCAGCAGTGACGGGGGTTCCTACGAGCAGTACTTC. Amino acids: CASSDGGSYEQYF.

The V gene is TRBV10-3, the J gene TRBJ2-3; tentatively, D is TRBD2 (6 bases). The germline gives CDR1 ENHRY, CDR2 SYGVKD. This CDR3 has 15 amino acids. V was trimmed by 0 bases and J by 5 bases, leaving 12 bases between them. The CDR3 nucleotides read TGTGCCATCAGTGAGTCACCGGGACTCCGAGATACGCAGTATTTT. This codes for CAISESPGLRDTQYF.

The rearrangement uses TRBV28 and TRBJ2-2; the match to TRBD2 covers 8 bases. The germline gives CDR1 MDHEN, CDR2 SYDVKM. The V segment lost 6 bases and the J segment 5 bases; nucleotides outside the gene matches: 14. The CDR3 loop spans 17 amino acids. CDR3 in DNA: TGTGCCAGCAGCCGAATCGGGGGGGGTTATAGGACCGGGGAGCTGTTTTTT. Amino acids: CASSRIGGGYRTGELFF.

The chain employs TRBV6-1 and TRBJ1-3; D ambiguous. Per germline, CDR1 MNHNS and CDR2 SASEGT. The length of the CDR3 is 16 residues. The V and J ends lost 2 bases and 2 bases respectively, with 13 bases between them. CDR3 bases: TGTGCCAGCAGTGAATACGGGAGAGGTCCTGGAAACACCATATATTTT. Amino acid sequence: CASSEYGRGPGNTIYF.

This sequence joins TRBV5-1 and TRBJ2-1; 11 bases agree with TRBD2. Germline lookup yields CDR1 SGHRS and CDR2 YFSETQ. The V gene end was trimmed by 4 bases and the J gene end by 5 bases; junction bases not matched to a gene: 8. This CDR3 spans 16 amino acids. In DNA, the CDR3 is TGCGCCAGCAGCACCAGGGGTAGCGGGGGGGACAATGAGCAGTTCTTC. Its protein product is CASSTRGSGGDNEQFF.

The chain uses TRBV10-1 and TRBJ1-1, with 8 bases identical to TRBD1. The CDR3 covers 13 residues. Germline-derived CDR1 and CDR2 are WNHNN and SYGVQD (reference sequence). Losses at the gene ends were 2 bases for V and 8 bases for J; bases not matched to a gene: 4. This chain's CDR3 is CASSEPGQEEAFF. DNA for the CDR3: TGCGCCAGCAGTGAGCCGGGACAGGAGGAAGCTTTCTTT.

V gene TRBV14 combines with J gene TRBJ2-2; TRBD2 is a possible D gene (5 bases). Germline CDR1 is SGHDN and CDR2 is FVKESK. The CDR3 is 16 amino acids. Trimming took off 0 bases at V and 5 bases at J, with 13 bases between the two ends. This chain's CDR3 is CASSQEALVRTGELFF. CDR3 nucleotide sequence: TGTGCCAGCAGCCAAGAGGCACTAGTCCGGACCGGGGAGCTGTTTTTT.

The CDR3 sequence is CASSQGRGSAYEQYF. CDR3 in DNA: TGCGCCAGCAGCCAAGGGCGCGGATCCGCCTACGAGCAGTACTTC. The gene calls are TRBV4-1 and TRBJ2-5; D is ambiguous. The J call may be faulty, since TRBJ2-7 better matches the DNA end. This CDR3 spans 15 amino acids. The germline CDR1 and CDR2 sequences are MGHRA and YSYEKL.

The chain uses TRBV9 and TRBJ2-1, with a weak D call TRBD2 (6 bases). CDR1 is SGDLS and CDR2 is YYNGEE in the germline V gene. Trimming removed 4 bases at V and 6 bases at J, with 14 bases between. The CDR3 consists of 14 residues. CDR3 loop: CASSLFRSGNEQFF. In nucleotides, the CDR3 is TGTGCCAGCAGCCTCTTCCGTAGCGGCAATGAGCAGTTCTTC.

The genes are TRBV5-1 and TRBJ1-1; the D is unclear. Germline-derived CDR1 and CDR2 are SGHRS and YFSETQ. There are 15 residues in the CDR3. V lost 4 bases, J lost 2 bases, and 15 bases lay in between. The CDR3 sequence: CASSLAVGFNTEAFF. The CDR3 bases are TGCGCCAGCAGCCTAGCGGTGGGTTTTAACACTGAAGCTTTCTTT.

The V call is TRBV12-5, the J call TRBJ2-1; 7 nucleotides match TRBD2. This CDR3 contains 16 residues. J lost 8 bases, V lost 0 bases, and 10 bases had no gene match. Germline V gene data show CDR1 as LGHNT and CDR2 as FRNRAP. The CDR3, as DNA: TGTGCTAGTGGTTTGGTCTCGGGGGGAAGGGTTGATGAGCAGTTCTTC. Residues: CASGLVSGGRVDEQFF.

DNA for the CDR3: TGTGCCAGCAGCGACAGTCAGGGGCCCTACGAGCAGTACTTC. This gives the protein CASSDSQGPYEQYF. V and J are TRBV7-2 and TRBJ2-7, with TRBD1 as a possible D gene (6 bases). In germline, CDR1 is SGHTA, CDR2 FQGNSA. V was clipped by 5 bases and J by 2 bases, with 13 bases between them. The CDR3 has 14 residues.